This is a list of T cell receptor beta chains from one sample in a study of control samples from healthy donors and cancer patients. Generated by immunoSEQ multiplex PCR, the TCRdb table keeps only in-frame clones and is missing some. The sample has about 220,000 clones, 85% to 95% seen once. Sequencing was done on a sample of blood. Every receptor here comes from a man in his forties or fifties in good health. Both conserved end residues are part of each CDR3. The order of the fields is CDR3 protein, clone size, D gene, V gene, CDR3 length. D genes are given only for firm matches. The listing skips clone size in some rows; elsewhere it reads once, few, many or a size class.

CASSQAGREFF | - | - | TRBV14 | 11
CASSLVGGEETQYF | - | - | TRBV7-9 | 14
CASSPSGGNYNEQFF | - | TRBD2 | TRBV18 | 15
CASSPPRLNTGELFF | - | - | TRBV27 | 15
CASSYSISNTEAFF | - | - | TRBV6-2/TRBV6-3 | 14
CASSLPGEAGNEQFF | once | - | TRBV7-8 | 15
CASSLGGGFEAFF | once | - | TRBV7-2 | 13
CASSSGVAGNYEQYF | - | TRBD2 | TRBV11-2 | 15
CASSHSSTEAFF | - | - | TRBV6-6 | 12
CASSLADTQYF | - | - | TRBV7-9 | 11
CASSQPITYNSPLHF | - | - | TRBV11-2 | 15
CATSGAGNSWETQYF | once | - | TRBV15 | 15
CASSSAPAGGRETQYF | - | TRBD2 | TRBV5-1 | 16
CASIEVRNSPLHF | - | - | TRBV6-5 | 13
CASSAGQALAGYTF | - | TRBD1 | TRBV5-1 | 14
CASSQDSTNQPQHF | - | - | TRBV3-1/TRBV3-2 | 14